This T cell receptor (beta chain) was documented in a study of blood T cell repertoires in COVID-19. Whole-study context: Nucleic acid was either cDNA or gDNA, and it came from T cells, B-cell-depleted T cells, or PBMCs.

In the study's own analysis: Reference gene primers were amplified, and this amplification served to estimate nucleated cell counts. Measured with immunoSEQ multiplex PCR; TCRdb has only the in-frame clones, and not every one. That table gives V, J and clone size, and the DNA gave D and trimming. The table records 300,000 to 350,000 clones, about 90% of them present only once. Germline CDR1 and CDR2: SGHVS and FNYEAQ. CDR3 length: 17 residues. The junction had 11 bases not matched to a gene; V was cut back by 2 bases and J by 6 bases. This chain connects TRBV7-6 to TRBJ2-1, with 9 positions matching TRBD1. This receptor was taken from a man aged 18 to 35 with active or convalescent COVID-19. The sequencing sample was made of peripheral blood. For the CDR3, the DNA is TGTGCCAGCAGCTTAACAACCGGGACAGGGTCCCTCAATGAGCAGTTCTTC. Translation gives CASSLTTGTGSLNEQFF.